This T cell receptor beta chain was sequenced in a study of T cells in Graves' hyperthyroidism and ophthalmopathy (dated 2019 in TCRdb). The study in broad terms: Peripheral blood samples were taken at initial diagnosis, before any treatment was given. Following sampling, methimazole starting at 30 mg daily was given to hyperthyroidism patients, and high-dose intravenous methylprednisolone was given to ophthalmopathy patients. A discovery cohort of roughly 100 patients, about 40 with Graves' ophthalmopathy and approximately 60 with stable Graves' hyperthyroidism, was used to find distinguishing TCR V-J signatures. TCR Vbeta CDR3 sequencing of around 130 peripheral blood samples (approximately 44 ophthalmopathy, approximately 80 hyperthyroidism and some 17 progressor patients) is reported in the paper. The study also compared thyroid tissue and blood T-cell repertoires from several Graves' hyperthyroidism patients. The approximately 97 discovery patients were randomly divided into training and test sets at a 7:3 ratio. Prospective prediction of ophthalmopathy was tested in an independent validation cohort of 18 to 20 hyperthyroidism patients and 15 to 17 patients who later progressed to ophthalmopathy. What the study reported, not specific to this receptor: In validation, progression to ophthalmopathy was predicted by the model with 65% to 71% sensitivity and around 76% specificity, a median of roughly 6 months before onset. No statistical method was used to fix the sample size in advance, and group allocation was not hidden from the investigators. A 13 V-J signature model separated ophthalmopathy from stable hyperthyroidism, with 87.88% sensitivity and 81.08% specificity in cross-validation and 80%/75% in testing. Blood samples also contained most of the expanded thyroid clonotypes (frequency above 0.001), which suggests that blood repertoires may reflect thyroid immune responses.

This clonotype was recorded many times. The clone's antigen remains unknown. The input lacks base qualities; no much larger clone sits a single base away. From V the trimming removes 3 bases and from J it removes 2 bases, while the gene matches leave 4 bases of the junction unaccounted for. Reading from cysteine to phenylalanine, the CDR3 counts 15 amino acids. Of all the DNA, just the CDR3 is kept, 45 bases in frame from base 1. A patient counted as having stable Graves' hyperthyroidism if no progression to ophthalmopathy occurred over 18 months of follow-up. Hyperthyroidism patients were newly diagnosed, had a disease duration of under 2 months, and were aged 18 to 65 years. The study excluded patients with uncontrolled infections, other autoimmune diseases, pregnancy or lactation. Diagnoses were established on the basis of clinical symptoms, serum thyroxine and TRAb, thyroid ultrasound, and orbital computed tomography. PBMCs were separated from under 12 ml of fresh peripheral blood using Ficoll-Paque density gradient centrifugation. Trizol reagent was used to extract total RNA, and RNA quality was then checked on an Agilent 2100 Bioanalyzer.

The TCR beta CDR3 regions were amplified from RNA transcripts. A first-round RT-PCR of the TCR CDR3 used the HTBI primer set with the Qiagen OneStep RT-PCR kit. Libraries were constructed in a second round of multiplex PCR, after which size selection and purification were carried out. Sequencing of the libraries was done on an Illumina HiSeq2000 using paired-end 100 bp reads. Per the source publication's procedure: SOAPnuke was used to process the raw data, removing reads that contained adapters or uncalled bases, had a mean Phred below 15, or lacked an exact match to the constant primer or identifier. COPE v1.2.5 was used to merge the high-quality paired reads, and each unique nucleotide sequence was defined as a clonotype. MiTCR v1.1 was used to align the clonotypes against IMGT TRBV, TRBD and TRBJ reference segments. Analysis was restricted to V-J combinations with a frequency above 0.0001, which covered roughly 99% of repertoires. A TCS score was defined as the ratio of F50 (clonal expansion) to E x V (chaos), with BLOSUM62-based TCRdist applied between CDR3 peptides within each V-J. Welch's t-statistics and random forest reduced roughly 500 V-J features to under 15, which were used in a naive Bayes classifier (R e1071). TCRdb took the public reads, trimmed them with fastp at Q25, ran MiXCR for clone calling and kept in-frame beta chains. Every entry covers one CDR3 protein and lists the most common genes and DNA from its rows. The V and J calls here are based on TCRdb, not the publication. The sample records around 500,000 distinct CDR3 sequences, approximately 15% of which are singletons. The ten largest clones take up roughly 13% of the sample.

Input material: blood. The source of this sequence is a middle-aged woman with Graves' hyperthyroidism. The rearrangement joined TRBV12-3 or TRBV12-4 to TRBJ2-1, and 7 junctional nucleotides match TRBD2. The CDR3 here reads CASSLASGTYNEQFF. The DNA is TGTGCCAGCAGTTTGGCTAGCGGCACCTACAATGAGCAGTTCTTC.